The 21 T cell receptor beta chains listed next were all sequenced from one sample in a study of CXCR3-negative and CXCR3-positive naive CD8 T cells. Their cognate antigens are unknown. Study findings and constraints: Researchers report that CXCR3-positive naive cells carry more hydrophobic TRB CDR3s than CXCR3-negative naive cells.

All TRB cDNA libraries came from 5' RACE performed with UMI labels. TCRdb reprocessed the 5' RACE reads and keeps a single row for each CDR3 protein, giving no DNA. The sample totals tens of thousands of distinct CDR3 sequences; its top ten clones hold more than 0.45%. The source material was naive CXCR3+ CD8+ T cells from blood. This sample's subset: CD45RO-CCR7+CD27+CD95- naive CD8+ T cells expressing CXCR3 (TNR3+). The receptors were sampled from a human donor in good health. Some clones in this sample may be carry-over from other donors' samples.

The CDR3 spells CASRQGGGNTEAFF. This chain links TRBV11-2 with TRBJ1-1; TCRdb names TRBD1, which stays unverified in the absence of DNA. Germline V gene lookup returns CDR1 SGHAT and CDR2 FQNNGV. The CDR3 covers 14 residues.

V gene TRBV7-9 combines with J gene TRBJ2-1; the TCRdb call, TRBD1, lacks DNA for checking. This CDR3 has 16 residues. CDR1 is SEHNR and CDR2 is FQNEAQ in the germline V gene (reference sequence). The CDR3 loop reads CASSLGPGQFYNEQFF.

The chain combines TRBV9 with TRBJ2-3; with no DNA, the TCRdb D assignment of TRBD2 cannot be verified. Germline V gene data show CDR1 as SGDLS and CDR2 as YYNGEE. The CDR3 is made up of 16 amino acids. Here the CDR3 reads CASSPRVAGITDTQYF.

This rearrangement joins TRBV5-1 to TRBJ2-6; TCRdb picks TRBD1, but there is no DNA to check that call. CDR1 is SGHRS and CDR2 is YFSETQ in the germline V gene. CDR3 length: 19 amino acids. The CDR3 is CASSITGDRAFSGANVLTF.

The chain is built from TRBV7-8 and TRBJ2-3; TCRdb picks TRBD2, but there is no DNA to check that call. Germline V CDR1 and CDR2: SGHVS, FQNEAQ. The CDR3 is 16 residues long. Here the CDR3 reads CASSGVYSVFTDTQYF.

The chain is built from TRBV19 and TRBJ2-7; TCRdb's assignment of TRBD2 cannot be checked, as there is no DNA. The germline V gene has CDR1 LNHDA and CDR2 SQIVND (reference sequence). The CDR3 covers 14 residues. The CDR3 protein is CASAVAGGPYEQYF.

The CDR3: CASSQEGPRLAVYSYEQYF. J is TRBJ2-7 and V is TRBV3-1; lacking DNA, the TRBD2 call made by TCRdb goes unchecked. In germline, CDR1 is LGHDT, CDR2 YNNKEL (reference sequence). The CDR3 totals 19 residues.

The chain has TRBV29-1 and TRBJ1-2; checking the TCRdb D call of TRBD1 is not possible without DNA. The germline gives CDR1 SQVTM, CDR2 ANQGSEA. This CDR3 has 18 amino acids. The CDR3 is CSVLNYRQGEGLSYGYTF.

CDR3 loop: CASSIVAGVYNERFF. The V call is TRBV19, the J call TRBJ2-1; the D call from TCRdb, TRBD2, cannot be confirmed without DNA. The germline gives CDR1 LNHDA, CDR2 SQIVND (reference sequence). The CDR3 has 15 amino acids.

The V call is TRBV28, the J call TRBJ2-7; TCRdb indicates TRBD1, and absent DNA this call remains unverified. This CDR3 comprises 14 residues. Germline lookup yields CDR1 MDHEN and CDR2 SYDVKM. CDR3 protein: CASHSRDGNYEQYF.

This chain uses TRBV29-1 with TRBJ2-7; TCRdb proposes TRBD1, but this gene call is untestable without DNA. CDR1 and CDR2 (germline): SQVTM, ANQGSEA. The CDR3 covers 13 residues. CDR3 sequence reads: CSVGGGSTYEQYF.

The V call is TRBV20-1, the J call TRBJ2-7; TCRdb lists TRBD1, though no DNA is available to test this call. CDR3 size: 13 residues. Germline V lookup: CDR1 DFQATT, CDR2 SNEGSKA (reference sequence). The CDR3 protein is CSGGTGDRVKEYF.

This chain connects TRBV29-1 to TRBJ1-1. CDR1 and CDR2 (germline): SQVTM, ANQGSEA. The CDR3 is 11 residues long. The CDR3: CSVDRNTEAFF.

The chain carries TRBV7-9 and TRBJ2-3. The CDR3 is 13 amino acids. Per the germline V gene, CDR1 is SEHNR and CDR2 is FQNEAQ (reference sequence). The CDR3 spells CASSPKITDTQYF.

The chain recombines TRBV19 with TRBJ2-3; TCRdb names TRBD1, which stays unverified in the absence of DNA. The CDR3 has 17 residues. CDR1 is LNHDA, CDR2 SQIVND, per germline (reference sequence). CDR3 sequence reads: CASSIGLRDRWEDTQYF.

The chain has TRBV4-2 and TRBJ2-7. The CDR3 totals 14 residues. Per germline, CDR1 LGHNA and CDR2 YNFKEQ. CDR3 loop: CASSQDRGASEQYF.

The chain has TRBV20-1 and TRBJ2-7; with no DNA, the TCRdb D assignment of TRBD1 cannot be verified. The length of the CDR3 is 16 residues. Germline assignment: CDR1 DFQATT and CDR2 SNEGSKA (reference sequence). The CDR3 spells CSARDRVGPFPYEQYF.

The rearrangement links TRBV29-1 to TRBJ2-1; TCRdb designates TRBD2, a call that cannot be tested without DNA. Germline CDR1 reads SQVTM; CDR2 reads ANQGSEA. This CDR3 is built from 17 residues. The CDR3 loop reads CSVEDSGTSGSGDEQFF.

The CDR3 is CASSSSGGYLAYEQYF. This chain links TRBV28 with TRBJ2-7; without DNA, the TCRdb call of TRBD2 cannot be checked. CDR3 size: 16 residues. Per germline, CDR1 MDHEN and CDR2 SYDVKM.

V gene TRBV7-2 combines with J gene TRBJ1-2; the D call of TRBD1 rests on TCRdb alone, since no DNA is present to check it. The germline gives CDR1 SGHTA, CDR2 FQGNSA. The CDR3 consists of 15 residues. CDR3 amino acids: CASSSLPRDGYGYTF. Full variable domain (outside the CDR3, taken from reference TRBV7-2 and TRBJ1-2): GAGVSQSPSNKVTEKGKDVELRCDPISGHTALYWYRQSLGQGLEFLIYFQGNSAPDKSGLPSDRFSAERTGGSVSTLTIQRTQQEDSAVYLCASSSLPRDGYGYTFGSGTRLTVV.

CDR3: CASSPSRTGAQGYTF. V gene TRBV13 combines with J gene TRBJ1-2. This CDR3 comprises 15 residues. CDR1 PRHDT and CDR2 FYEKMQ come from the germline V gene (reference sequence).